The 21 T cell receptor beta chains given below trace back to one sample, sequenced in a study of T cell responses to AZD1222 COVID-19 vaccine. Profiled with immunoSEQ multiplex PCR; TCRdb holds only in-frame clones, not every one. Counted here are approximately 100,000 clones, over 75% occurring once; the ten biggest clones make up approximately 17%. Sequenced here: peripheral blood, sampled on day 0 of AZD1222 vaccination. The receptors stem from an adult in good health.

The V call is TRBV15, the J call TRBJ1-1, with TRBD1 matching 9 bases. This CDR3 region has 15 residues. CDR1 is LNHNV and CDR2 is YYDKDF in the germline V gene (reference sequence). The V gene end was trimmed by 3 bases and the J gene end by 1 base; junction bases not matched to a gene: 3. CDR3 protein: CATSREDRGNTEAFF. In nucleotides, the CDR3 is TGTGCCACCAGCAGGGAGGACAGGGGGAACACTGAAGCTTTCTTT. Complete variable domain (other parts from reference TRBV15 and TRBJ1-1): DAMVIQNPRYQVTQFGKPVTLSCSQTLNHNVMYWYQQKSSQAPKLLFHYYDKDFNNEADTPDNFQSRRPNTSFCFLDIRSPGLGDTAMYLCATSREDRGNTEAFFGQGTRLTVV.

The chain combines TRBV28 with TRBJ2-7, with a tentative D call TRBD1 (6 bases). V was clipped by 6 bases and J by 6 bases, with 18 bases between them. CDR1 and CDR2 (germline): MDHEN, SYDVKM. The CDR3 covers 14 residues. CDR3 region: CASSTTGLRGEQYF. CDR3 bases: TGTGCCAGCAGCACCACAGGGCTTCGCGGCGAGCAGTACTTC.

This clone is a singleton in its sample. The chain links TRBV6-2 or TRBV6-3 to TRBJ2-7; 7 bases line up with TRBD2. Germline CDR1 reads MNHEY; CDR2 reads SVGEGT. V lost 2 bases and J lost 3; bases outside the gene matches: 4. The CDR3 covers 14 residues. The DNA of the CDR3 is TGTGCCAGCAGTTACGTGCGGGGGAGCTACGAGCAGTACTTC. It translates to CASSYVRGSYEQYF.

This chain links TRBV16 with TRBJ2-1; 8 bases map to TRBD2. This CDR3 contains 19 residues. The V and J ends lost 2 bases and 0 bases, in that order; junction bases with no gene match: 12. The germline gives CDR1 KGHSY, CDR2 FQNENV. CDR3 sequence (DNA): TGTGCCAGCAGCCAAGAGTTTAGCGGGACGATTAGCTCCTACAATGAGCAGTTCTTC. Translating it yields CASSQEFSGTISSYNEQFF.

This CDR3 is CASSDRTGGSGELFF. CDR3 in DNA: TGTGCCAGCAGTGATAGGACAGGGGGCTCCGGGGAGCTGTTTTTT. The chain joins TRBV2 to TRBJ2-2; 11 nucleotides line up with TRBD1. CDR1 SNHLY and CDR2 FYNNEI come from the germline V gene. This CDR3 is 15 amino acids long. V shed 3 bases, J shed 6 bases, and the junction held 3 bases outside the gene matches.

Regarding this clone: Germline is not matched at one junction end, which may reflect a read error. The chain couples TRBV18 to TRBJ2-1; D is undetermined. CDR1 and CDR2 from the germline V gene are KGHSH and LQKENI. The CDR3 is 11 residues long. CDR3: CASSPLNEQFF. DNA for the CDR3: TGTGCCAGCTCTCCACTCAATGAGCAGTTCTTC.

The chain couples TRBV18 to TRBJ1-5, with D possibly TRBD1 on 5 matching bases. V lost 6 bases and J 2 bases, leaving 23 bases between the germline ends. Looked up from germline, CDR1 is KGHSH and CDR2 is LQKENI. There are 18 residues in the CDR3. The CDR3 coding sequence is TGTGCCAGCTCGTTTACCGGGACCCAGTCAGGAGGCAATCAGCCCCAGCATTTT. Protein: CASSFTGTQSGGNQPQHF.

The chain is built from TRBV30 and TRBJ1-4; a weak D match, TRBD1 (6 bases). CDR1 and CDR2 from the germline V gene are GTSNPN and SVGIG (reference sequence). There are 13 residues in the CDR3. V lost 5 bases, J lost 7 bases, and 14 bases lay in between. The CDR3 nucleotides read TGTGCCTGGTCGCCGCTGGACAGTGAAAAACTGTTTTTT. As protein: CAWSPLDSEKLFF.

This chain uses TRBV3-1 (or the pseudogene TRBV3-2) with TRBJ2-7; no reliable D call. Germline CDR1 LGHDT, CDR2 YNNKEL (reference sequence). The V and J ends lost 4 bases and 2 bases respectively, with 12 bases between them. The CDR3 loop spans 14 amino acids. CDR3 amino acids: CASSPGGPTYEQYF. The CDR3, as DNA: TGTGCCAGCAGCCCCGGTGGCCCGACCTACGAGCAGTACTTC.

This chain connects TRBV7-9 to TRBJ2-6, with D possibly matching TRBD1 (6 bases). The germline gives CDR1 SEHNR, CDR2 FQNEAQ (reference sequence). V was trimmed by 3 bases and J by 2 bases, leaving 17 bases between them. This CDR3 has 18 amino acids. The CDR3: CASSFGTPQRAGANVLTF. As DNA, the CDR3 is TGTGCCAGCAGCTTTGGGACACCCCAACGGGCTGGGGCCAACGTCCTGACTTTC.

The rearrangement links TRBV5-1 to TRBJ1-3; D is possibly TRBD1 (5 bases). The CDR3 is 17 residues long. Germline V gene sequence: CDR1 SGHRS, CDR2 YFSETQ. Deletions cut 4 bases from V and 1 base from J, with 18 bases between. As DNA, the CDR3 is TGCGCCAGCAGCCCACCCCCAGGGATAGGGTCTGGAAACACCATATATTTT. Translated, it gives CASSPPPGIGSGNTIYF.

The chain couples TRBV6-5 to TRBJ1-1; 9 nucleotides line up with TRBD1. Germline V CDR1 and CDR2: MNHEY, SVGAGI. V was pared by 8 bases and J by 5 bases, with 9 bases of the junction left unmatched. The CDR3 extends over 14 amino acids. CDR3 sequence: CASGGQGWRTEAFF. The CDR3 DNA is TGTGCCAGCGGGGGACAGGGATGGAGAACTGAAGCTTTCTTT.

The chain couples TRBV11-2 to TRBJ2-7; 10 bases fit TRBD1. After removal of 0 bases from V and 6 bases from J, the junction contained 5 bases not matched to a gene. The CDR3 is 15 amino acids. CDR1 is SGHAT and CDR2 is FQNNGV in the germline V gene. CDR3 loop: CASSLEGQGWSEQYF. The CDR3, as DNA: TGTGCCAGCAGCTTAGAGGGACAGGGGTGGTCCGAGCAGTACTTC.

This chain connects TRBV3-1 (or the pseudogene TRBV3-2) to TRBJ1-1; D is possibly TRBD1 (5 bases). The V gene lost 2 bases and the J gene lost 11 bases, with 15 bases spanning the gap. Germline V gene lookup returns CDR1 LGHDT and CDR2 YNNKEL (reference sequence). This CDR3 has 13 residues. CDR3 bases: TGTGCCAGCAGCCAAAGAGGGTTTGAGGGGGCTTTCTTT. This encodes CASSQRGFEGAFF.

This clone turned up a few times. This chain links TRBV5-4 with TRBJ1-6; 7 nucleotides align to TRBD1. Unmatched junction bases numbered 5, after V lost 4 bases and J lost 7 bases. The CDR3 has 14 amino acids. In germline, CDR1 is SGHNT, CDR2 YYREEE (reference sequence). The CDR3 loop is CASSPGQRNSPLHF. CDR3 nucleotides: TGTGCCAGCAGCCCGGGACAGAGAAATTCACCCCTCCACTTT.

The J gene is TRBJ1-6, the V gene TRBV5-1; a weak D match, TRBD1 (5 bases). V was pared by 4 bases and J by 0 bases, with 11 bases between. The CDR3 is 16 amino acids. Per germline, CDR1 SGHRS and CDR2 YFSETQ. The DNA of the CDR3 is TGCGCCAGCAGCGTAGGGGATTACTCCTATAATTCACCCCTCCACTTT. Translation gives CASSVGDYSYNSPLHF.

This clone was detected only once. The V gene is TRBV6-2 or TRBV6-3, the J gene TRBJ1-2, with no clear D. The CDR3 length is 15 residues. V lost 0 bases and J lost 3, with 11 bases in between. CDR1 is MNHEY, CDR2 SVGEGT, per germline. This CDR3 is CASSYSMQADYGYTF. CDR3 DNA sequence: TGTGCCAGCAGTTACTCGATGCAGGCAGACTATGGCTACACCTTC.

This clone has a handful of counts. The V gene is TRBV7-8, the J gene TRBJ1-1; 9 bases match TRBD1. In germline, CDR1 is SGHVS, CDR2 FQNEAQ. The CDR3 has 14 residues. V lost 5 bases and J lost 10; bases outside the gene matches: 11. CDR3 DNA: TGTGCCAGCAGCCAGACACAGGGGGCGGCTGCAGCTTTCTTT. Translated: CASSQTQGAAAAFF.

J is TRBJ1-2 and V is TRBV4-1; 10 nucleotides match TRBD1. With V trimmed by 1 base and J by 7 bases, 6 bases remained unmatched. This CDR3 spans 15 amino acids. Per the germline V gene, CDR1 is MGHRA and CDR2 is YSYEKL. CDR3 loop: CASSQVGTGVGGYTF. CDR3 bases: TGCGCCAGCAGCCAAGTTGGGACAGGGGTTGGTGGCTACACCTTC.

This rearrangement joins TRBV6-6 to TRBJ1-1; D is unclear. The germline V gene has CDR1 MNHNY and CDR2 SVGAGI (reference sequence). V gave up 5 bases and J gave up 6 bases, with 10 bases separating them. The CDR3 spans 12 residues. In nucleotides, the CDR3 is TGTGCCAGCAGTGGGTACGGGGCTGAAGCTTTCTTT. This translates into CASSGYGAEAFF.

This chain connects TRBV7-8 to TRBJ2-1; D not certain. This CDR3 is 15 amino acids long. The germline V gene encodes CDR1 SGHVS and CDR2 FQNEAQ. V was shortened by 5 bases and J by 3 bases, with 14 bases between the two germline ends. The DNA for the CDR3 is TGTGCCAGCAGCCCCGGAGTGGGAAGCTACAATGAGCAGTTCTTC. This encodes CASSPGVGSYNEQFF.